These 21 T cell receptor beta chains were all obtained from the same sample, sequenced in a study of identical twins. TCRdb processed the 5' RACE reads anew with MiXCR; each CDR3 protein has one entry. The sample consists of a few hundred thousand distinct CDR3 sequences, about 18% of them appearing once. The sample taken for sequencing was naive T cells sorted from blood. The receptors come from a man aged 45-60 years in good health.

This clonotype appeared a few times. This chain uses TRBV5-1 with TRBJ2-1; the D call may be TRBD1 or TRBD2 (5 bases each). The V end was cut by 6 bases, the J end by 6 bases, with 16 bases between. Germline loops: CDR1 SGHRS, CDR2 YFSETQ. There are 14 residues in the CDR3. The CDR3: CASTRSRESNEQFF. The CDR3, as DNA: TGCGCCAGCACCCGGAGCAGGGAGTCCAATGAGCAGTTCTTC.

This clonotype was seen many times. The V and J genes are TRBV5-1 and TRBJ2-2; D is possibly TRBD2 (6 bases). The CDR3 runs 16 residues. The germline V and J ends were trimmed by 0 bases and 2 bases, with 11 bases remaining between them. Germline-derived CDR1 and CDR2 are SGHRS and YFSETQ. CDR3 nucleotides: TGCGCCAGCAGCTTGGCTCGCGGGGATAACACCGGGGAGCTGTTTTTT. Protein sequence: CASSLARGDNTGELFF.

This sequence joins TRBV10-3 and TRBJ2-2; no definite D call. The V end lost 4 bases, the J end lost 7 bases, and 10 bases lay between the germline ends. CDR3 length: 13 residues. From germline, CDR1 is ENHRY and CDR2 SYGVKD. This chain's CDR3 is CAISATLRGELFF. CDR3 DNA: TGTGCCATCAGTGCCACTTTACGCGGGGAGCTGTTTTTT.

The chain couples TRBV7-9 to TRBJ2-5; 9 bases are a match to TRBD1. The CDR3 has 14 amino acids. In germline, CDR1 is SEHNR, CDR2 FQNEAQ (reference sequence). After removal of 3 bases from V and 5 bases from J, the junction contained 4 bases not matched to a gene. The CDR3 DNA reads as TGTGCCAGCAGCTTCCACAGGGGGCTGGAGACCCAGTACTTC. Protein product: CASSFHRGLETQYF. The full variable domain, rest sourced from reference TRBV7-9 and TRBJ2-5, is DTGVSQNPRHKITKRGQNVTFRCDPISEHNRLYWYRQTLGQGPEFLTYFQNEAQLEKSRLLSDRFSAERPKGSFSTLEIQRTEQGDSAMYLCASSFHRGLETQYFGPGTRLLVL.

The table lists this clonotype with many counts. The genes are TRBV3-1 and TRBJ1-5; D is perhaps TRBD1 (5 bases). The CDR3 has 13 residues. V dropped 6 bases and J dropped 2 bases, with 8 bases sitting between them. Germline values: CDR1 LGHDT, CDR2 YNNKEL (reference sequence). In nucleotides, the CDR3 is TGTGCCAGCAGTCAGGGAGGCAATCAGCCCCAGCATTTT. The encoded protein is CASSQGGNQPQHF.

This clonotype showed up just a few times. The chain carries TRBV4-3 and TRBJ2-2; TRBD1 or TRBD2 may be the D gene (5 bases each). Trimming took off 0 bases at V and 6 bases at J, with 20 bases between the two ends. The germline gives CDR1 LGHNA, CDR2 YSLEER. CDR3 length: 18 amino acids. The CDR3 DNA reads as TGCGCCAGCAGCCAAGATCATGCGGGCAGGGTGGTCGCCGGGGAGCTGTTTTTT. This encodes CASSQDHAGRVVAGELFF.

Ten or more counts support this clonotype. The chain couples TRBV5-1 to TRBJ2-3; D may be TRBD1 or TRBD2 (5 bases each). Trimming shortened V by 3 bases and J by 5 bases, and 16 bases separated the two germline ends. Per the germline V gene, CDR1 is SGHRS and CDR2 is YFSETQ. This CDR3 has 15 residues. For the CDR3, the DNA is TGCGCCAGCAGCTCCGGGGCTCTAGCAGTAGATACGCAGTATTTT. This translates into CASSSGALAVDTQYF.

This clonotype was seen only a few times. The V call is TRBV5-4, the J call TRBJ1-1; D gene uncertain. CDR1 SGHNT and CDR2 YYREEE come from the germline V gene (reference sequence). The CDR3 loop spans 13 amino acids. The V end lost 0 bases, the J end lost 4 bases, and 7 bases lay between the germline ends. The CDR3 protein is CASSLVGRTEAFF. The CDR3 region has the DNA TGTGCCAGCAGCTTGGTCGGGCGCACTGAAGCTTTCTTT.

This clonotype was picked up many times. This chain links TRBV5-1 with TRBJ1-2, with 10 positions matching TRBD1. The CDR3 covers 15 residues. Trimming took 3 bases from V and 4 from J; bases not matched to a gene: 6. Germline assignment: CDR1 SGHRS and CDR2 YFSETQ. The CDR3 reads CASSYGTGASYGYTF. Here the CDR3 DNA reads TGCGCCAGCAGCTACGGGACAGGGGCCAGCTATGGCTACACCTTC.

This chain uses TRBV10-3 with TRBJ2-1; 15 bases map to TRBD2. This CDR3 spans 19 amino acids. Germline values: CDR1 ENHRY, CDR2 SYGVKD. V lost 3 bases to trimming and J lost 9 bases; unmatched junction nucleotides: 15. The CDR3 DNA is TGTGCCATCAGTGACCGCCGGACTAGCGGGGGGGCCGGTATCTCTGAGCAGTTCTTC. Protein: CAISDRRTSGGAGISEQFF.

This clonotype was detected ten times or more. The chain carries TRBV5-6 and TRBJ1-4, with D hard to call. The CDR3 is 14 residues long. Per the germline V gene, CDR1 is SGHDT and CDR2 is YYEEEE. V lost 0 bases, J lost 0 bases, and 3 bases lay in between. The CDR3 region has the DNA TGTGCCAGCAGCTTGGACGCAACTAATGAAAAACTGTTTTTT. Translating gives CASSLDATNEKLFF.

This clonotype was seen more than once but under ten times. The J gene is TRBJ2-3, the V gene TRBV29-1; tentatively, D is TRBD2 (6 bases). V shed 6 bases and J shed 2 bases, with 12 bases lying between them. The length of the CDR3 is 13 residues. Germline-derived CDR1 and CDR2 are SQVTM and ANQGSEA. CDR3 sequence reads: CSVGGPLTDTQYF. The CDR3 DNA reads TGCAGCGTGGGGGGACCCCTCACAGATACGCAGTATTTT.

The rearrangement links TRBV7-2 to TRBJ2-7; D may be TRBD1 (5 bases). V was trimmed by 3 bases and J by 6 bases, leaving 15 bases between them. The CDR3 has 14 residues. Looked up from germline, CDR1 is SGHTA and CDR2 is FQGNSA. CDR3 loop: CASSLVQVTGEQYF. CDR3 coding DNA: TGTGCCAGCAGCTTGGTACAGGTTACGGGCGAGCAGTACTTC.

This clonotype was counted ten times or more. CDR3 DNA sequence: TGCGCCAGCAGGGCAGCTTTAGGGGGGGTTACCTACGAGCAGTACTTC. The encoded protein is CASRAALGGVTYEQYF. This rearrangement joins TRBV4-3 to TRBJ2-7; D perhaps matches TRBD2 (7 bases). Deletions cut 6 bases from V and 2 bases from J, with 20 bases between. The CDR3 is 16 amino acids. CDR1 is LGHNA and CDR2 is YSLEER in the germline V gene.

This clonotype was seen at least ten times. The CDR3 DNA reads TGTGCCAGCAGCCAACGGGGGGGGACACCCGGTGAAAAACTGTTTTTT. This encodes CASSQRGGTPGEKLFF. The chain combines TRBV4-2 with TRBJ1-4; TRBD1 is a possible D gene (6 bases). Germline assignment: CDR1 LGHNA and CDR2 YNFKEQ. V was shortened by 2 bases and J by 7 bases, with 17 bases between the two germline ends. This CDR3 has 16 residues.

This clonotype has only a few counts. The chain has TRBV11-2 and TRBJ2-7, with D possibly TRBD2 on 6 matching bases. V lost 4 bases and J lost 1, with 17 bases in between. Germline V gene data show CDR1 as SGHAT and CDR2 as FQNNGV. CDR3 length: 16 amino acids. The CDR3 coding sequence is TGTGCCAGCAGCTCCTTCGAGTGGGGGAGGTCCTACGAGCAGTACTTC. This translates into CASSSFEWGRSYEQYF.

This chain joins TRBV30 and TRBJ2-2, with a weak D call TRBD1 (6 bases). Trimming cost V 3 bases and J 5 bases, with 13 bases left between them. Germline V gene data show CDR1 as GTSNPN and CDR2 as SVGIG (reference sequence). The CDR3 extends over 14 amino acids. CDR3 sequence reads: CAWSPGHRTGELFF. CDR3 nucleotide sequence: TGTGCCTGGAGCCCGGGACATCGGACCGGGGAGCTGTTTTTT.

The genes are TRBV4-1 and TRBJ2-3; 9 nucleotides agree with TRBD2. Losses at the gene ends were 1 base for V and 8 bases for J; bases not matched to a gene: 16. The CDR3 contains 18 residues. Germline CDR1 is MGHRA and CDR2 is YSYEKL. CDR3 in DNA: TGCGCCAGCAGCCAAGTCGCGGAGCGGGGGGCCCCCGTGGGTACGCAGTATTTT. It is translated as CASSQVAERGAPVGTQYF.

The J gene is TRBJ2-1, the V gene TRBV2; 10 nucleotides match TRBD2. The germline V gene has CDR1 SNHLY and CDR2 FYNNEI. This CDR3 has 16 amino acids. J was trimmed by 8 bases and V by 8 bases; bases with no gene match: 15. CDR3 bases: TGTGCCAGCGGCGGGCGGGCTAGCGGGGGCCGGTATGAGCAGTTCTTC. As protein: CASGGRASGGRYEQFF.

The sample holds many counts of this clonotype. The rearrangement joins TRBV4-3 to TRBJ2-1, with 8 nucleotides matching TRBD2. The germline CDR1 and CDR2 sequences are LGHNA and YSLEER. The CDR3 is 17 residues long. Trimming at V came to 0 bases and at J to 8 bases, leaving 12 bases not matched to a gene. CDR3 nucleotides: TGCGCCAGCAGCCAAGATGACGGCGGGAGGTTGCGGGATGAGCAGTTCTTC. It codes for CASSQDDGGRLRDEQFF.

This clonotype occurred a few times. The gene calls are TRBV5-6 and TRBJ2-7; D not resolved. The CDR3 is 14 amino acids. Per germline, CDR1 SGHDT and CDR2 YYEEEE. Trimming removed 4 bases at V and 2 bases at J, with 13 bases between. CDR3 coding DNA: TGTGCCAGCAGCGCCGGAACTTTGACCTACGAGCAGTACTTC. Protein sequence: CASSAGTLTYEQYF.